This TCR beta chain stems from a study of blood T cell repertoires in COVID-19. Germline CDR1 and CDR2: LNHNV and YYDKDF (reference sequence). This CDR3 region has 14 residues. The ends were cut back, 0 bases at V and 12 bases at J, with 15 bases in the middle. The table came from immunoSEQ multiplex PCR; TCRdb's copy has only in-frame clones and leaves some out. The repertoire holds approximately 170,000 clones, with about 88% as singletons. V usage is TRBV15 and J usage is TRBJ2-1, with unresolved D. The sequence derives from a woman between 18 and 30 years old who had recovered from COVID-19. Input material: PBMCs or T cells enriched from blood (not recorded which). Here the CDR3 reads CATSRDRNSVGQFF. In DNA, the CDR3 is TGTGCCACCAGCAGAGATCGAAACAGTGTAGGGCAGTTCTTC.